Following are 25 T cell receptor beta chains from one sample sequenced in a study of cytotoxic CD8 clonotypes in ibrutinib-treated CLL. Assay: immunoSEQ multiplex PCR; the TCRdb copy retains only in-frame clones and omits some. The table shows hundreds of thousands of clones, with roughly 73% occurring only once. Sequencing used PBMCs, obtained after 12 months of ibrutinib treatment. These receptors were collected from a human donor with chronic lymphocytic leukemia.

The rearrangement joins TRBV21-1 to TRBJ1-5. TRBV21-1 is classified as a pseudogene. The CDR3 spans 17 residues. Here the CDR3 reads CASSSPTMGGPNQPQHF. The CDR3 DNA sequence: TGTGCCAGCAGCTCCCCAACGATGGGGGGGCCCAATCAGCCCCAGCATTTT.

The chain links TRBV5-4 to TRBJ1-4; a possible D gene is TRBD1 (5 bases). This CDR3 has 13 amino acids. The V gene lost 3 bases and the J gene lost 8 bases, with 11 bases spanning the gap. Germline V gene lookup returns CDR1 SGHNT and CDR2 YYREEE (reference sequence). The CDR3 DNA is TGTGCCAGCAGCTGGCGGGGGGGGGAAAAACTGTTTTTT. This gives the protein CASSWRGGEKLFF.

The chain has TRBV27 and TRBJ2-1, with D possibly being TRBD2 (5 bases). The V end was cut by 6 bases, the J end by 9 bases, with 9 bases between. CDR1 MNHEY and CDR2 SMNVEV come from the germline V gene (reference sequence). The CDR3 extends over 11 amino acids. CDR3 bases: TGTGCCAGCAGACTAGTCAGTGAGCAGTTCTTC. Translation gives CASRLVSEQFF.

The CDR3 nucleotides read TGTGCCAGCAGCTTAAAAGGGACACCTAACACCGGGGAGCTGTTTTTT. Its translation: CASSLKGTPNTGELFF. V and J are TRBV7-3 and TRBJ2-2; D may be TRBD1 (6 bases). Trimming cost V 1 base and J 2 bases, with 11 bases left between them. CDR3 size: 16 residues. Germline loops: CDR1 SGHTA, CDR2 FQGTGA. Full variable domain (rest looked up from reference TRBV7-3 and TRBJ2-2): GAGVSQTPSNKVTEKGKYVELRCDPISGHTALYWYRQSLGQGPEFLIYFQGTGAADDSGLPNDRFFAVRPEGSVSTLKIQRTERGDSAVYLCASSLKGTPNTGELFFGEGSRLTVL.

J is TRBJ1-3 and V is TRBV7-9, with D perhaps TRBD1 (6 bases). The CDR3 length is 16 residues. CDR1 SEHNR and CDR2 FQNEAQ come from the germline V gene (reference sequence). Trimming cost V 7 bases and J 3 bases, with 19 bases left between them. The DNA for the CDR3 is TGTGCCAGCAACCACATCAGGGGCAAAGGTGGAAACACCATATATTTT. Residues: CASNHIRGKGGNTIYF.

The J gene is TRBJ1-3, the V gene TRBV6-1; TRBD1 matches 8 bases. The CDR3 spans 16 residues. CDR1 MNHNS and CDR2 SASEGT come from the germline V gene. V trimming: 0 bases; J trimming: 3 bases; junction bases outside the gene matches: 4. The CDR3, as DNA: TGTGCCAGCAGTGAAGCGACCGGACAGGGTGGAAACACCATATATTTT. It is translated as CASSEATGQGGNTIYF.

This chain links TRBV9 with TRBJ2-2; D call uncertain. V gave up 4 bases and J gave up 4 bases, with 8 bases separating them. This CDR3 region has 13 residues. The germline gives CDR1 SGDLS, CDR2 YYNGEE. The CDR3 loop is CASSPALTGELFF. CDR3 nucleotides: TGTGCCAGCAGCCCCGCTCTCACCGGGGAGCTGTTTTTT.

This sequence joins TRBV13 and TRBJ2-1, with 11 bases fitting TRBD2. The ends lost 6 bases at V and 9 bases at J; junction bases unmatched: 10. This CDR3 contains 15 residues. The germline gives CDR1 PRHDT, CDR2 FYEKMQ (reference sequence). The CDR3 DNA is TGTGCCAGCAGTGGTAGCGGGGGGGCGATACTTGAGCAGTTCTTC. Its translation: CASSGSGGAILEQFF.

The V and J genes are TRBV11-2 and TRBJ2-7; 7 bases line up with TRBD1. The CDR3 spans 14 residues. Trimming removed 5 bases from V and 11 bases from J; junction bases left unmatched: 15. Germline V CDR1 and CDR2: SGHAT, FQNNGV. CDR3 sequence: CASSDNRGGQREYF. DNA of the CDR3: TGTGCCAGCAGCGACAATCGTGGGGGACAGCGAGAGTACTTC.

This clone was counted between two and nine times. The gene calls are TRBV5-1 and TRBJ1-3; D is perhaps TRBD1 (5 bases). The CDR3 contains 13 residues. Germline loops: CDR1 SGHRS, CDR2 YFSETQ. Trimming shortened V by 4 bases and J by 13 bases, and 18 bases separated the two germline ends. For the CDR3, the DNA is TGCGCCAGCAGCGTTGACAGCGGTCGCCGGATATATTTT. Its translation is CASSVDSGRRIYF.

The chain employs TRBV18 and TRBJ2-5; 9 positions match TRBD2. Germline CDR1 reads KGHSH; CDR2 reads LQKENI. The V segment lost 2 bases and the J segment 5 bases; nucleotides outside the gene matches: 6. There are 15 residues in the CDR3. CDR3 residues: CASSPDSGSGETQYF. The CDR3 DNA is TGTGCCAGCTCACCAGATAGCGGGAGCGGGGAGACCCAGTACTTC.

The chain combines TRBV5-1 with TRBJ2-7; no clear D. This CDR3 is built from 15 residues. Germline V gene sequence: CDR1 SGHRS, CDR2 YFSETQ. Trimming stripped 0 bases from V and 2 bases from J, with 12 bases between. For the CDR3, the DNA is TGCGCCAGCAGCTTGGCCGACCGAGGCACCTACGAGCAGTACTTC. It yields the protein CASSLADRGTYEQYF.

This clone was counted once. The genes are TRBV30 and TRBJ1-3, with D perhaps TRBD1 (6 bases). The CDR3 is made up of 13 amino acids. Germline values: CDR1 GTSNPN, CDR2 SVGIG (reference sequence). V was cut by 6 bases and J by 9 bases, with 18 bases left in between. The chain's CDR3 is CACKGRGFGTIYF. CDR3 bases: TGTGCCTGTAAAGGGAGGGGGTTTGGCACCATATATTTT.

This chain connects TRBV28 to TRBJ1-4, with D maybe TRBD1 (5 bases). This CDR3 is 17 amino acids long. CDR1 and CDR2 (germline): MDHEN, SYDVKM. Trimming took off 3 bases at V and 7 bases at J, with 21 bases between the two ends. CDR3 coding DNA: TGTGCCAGCAGTTTTCTAAATCCGGGACGTGGAGGTGAAAAACTGTTTTTT. This translates into CASSFLNPGRGGEKLFF. Using reference TRBV28 and TRBJ1-4 for the parts outside the CDR3, the full variable domain is DVKVTQSSRYLVKRTGEKVFLECVQDMDHENMFWYRQDPGLGLRLIYFSYDVKMKEKGDIPEGYSVSREKKERFSLILESASTNQTSMYLCASSFLNPGRGGEKLFFGSGTQLSVL.

V gene TRBV15 combines with J gene TRBJ1-1; no definite D call. V dropped 0 bases and J dropped 6 bases, with 17 bases sitting between them. This CDR3 has 16 amino acids. The germline gives CDR1 LNHNV, CDR2 YYDKDF (reference sequence). CDR3 nucleotide sequence: TGTGCCACCAGCAGAGATAAGAACCCCTCGTGGGCTGAAGCTTTCTTT. It specifies CATSRDKNPSWAEAFF.

The chain couples TRBV19 to TRBJ2-7, with no clear D. This CDR3 is 13 amino acids long. CDR1 LNHDA and CDR2 SQIVND come from the germline V gene (reference sequence). Trimming removed 5 bases from V and 2 bases from J, with 10 bases in between. CDR3 in DNA: TGTGCCAGTAGTCTGGGGTTTACCTACGAGCAGTACTTC. This codes for CASSLGFTYEQYF.

The rearrangement links TRBV6-5 to TRBJ1-2; 7 bases agree with TRBD1. The CDR3 has 14 amino acids. Germline V gene sequence: CDR1 MNHEY, CDR2 SVGAGI. V shed 0 bases, J shed 4 bases, and the junction held 2 bases outside the gene matches. CDR3 DNA: TGTGCCAGCAGTTACTCGGCAGGGGGCTATGGCTACACCTTC. Translation: CASSYSAGGYGYTF.

The chain joins TRBV14 to TRBJ1-1; possibly TRBD1 for D (6 bases). The CDR3 totals 13 residues. V dropped 8 bases and J dropped 6 bases, with 16 bases sitting between them. CDR1 and CDR2 (germline): SGHDN, FVKESK. The chain's CDR3 is CASEREGVAEAFF. For the CDR3, the DNA is TGTGCCAGCGAGAGGGAGGGGGTCGCTGAAGCTTTCTTT.

The chain employs TRBV11-2 and TRBJ2-6; TRBD1 aligns across 9 bases. The length of the CDR3 is 18 residues. Germline lookup yields CDR1 SGHAT and CDR2 FQNNGV. V shed 4 bases, J shed 0 bases, and the junction held 7 bases outside the gene matches. As DNA, the CDR3 is TGTGCCAGCAGCTCTACAGGGGGCTCCCTCTCTGGGGCCAACGTCCTGACTTTC. Translating gives CASSSTGGSLSGANVLTF.

The J gene is TRBJ2-5, the V gene TRBV6-5; D is possibly TRBD2 (5 bases). Germline loops: CDR1 MNHEY, CDR2 SVGAGI. The CDR3 is 14 residues long. V was clipped by 8 bases and J by 5 bases, with 18 bases between them. CDR3 coding DNA: TGTGCCAGCTCCCGGCTTAGAGGCGGGGAGACCCAGTACTTC. The encoded protein is CASSRLRGGETQYF.

This clone was seen only a few times. This chain links TRBV2 with TRBJ1-2; the match to TRBD1 covers 8 bases. The junction had 5 bases not matched to a gene; V was cut back by 2 bases and J by 6 bases. CDR1 and CDR2 (germline): SNHLY, FYNNEI. The CDR3 spans 14 residues. CDR3 in amino acids: CASSEPDRDHGYTF. As DNA, the CDR3 is TGTGCCAGCAGTGAACCGGACAGGGATCATGGCTACACCTTC.

This clone was seen a handful of times. V gene TRBV15 combines with J gene TRBJ1-2; D is ambiguous. V was clipped by 4 bases and J by 8 bases, with 20 bases between them. This CDR3 comprises 15 residues. Germline lookup yields CDR1 LNHNV and CDR2 YYDKDF (reference sequence). In DNA, the CDR3 is TGTGCCACCAGCATGCCCGTTTACGTTATGGGAGGCTACACCTTC. Protein sequence: CATSMPVYVMGGYTF.

This clone was counted only a few times. The chain is built from TRBV6-5 and TRBJ2-1, with D perhaps matching TRBD1 or TRBD2 (5 bases each). This CDR3 contains 16 residues. The germline gives CDR1 MNHEY, CDR2 SVGAGI. Trimming removed 0 bases at V and 8 bases at J, with 17 bases between. The DNA for the CDR3 is TGTGCCAGCAGTTACTCGGGCACGACGAGGGGCGATGAGCAGTTCTTC. It yields the protein CASSYSGTTRGDEQFF.

This chain links TRBV5-1 with TRBJ1-1; D perhaps matches TRBD1 (6 bases). CDR1 SGHRS and CDR2 YFSETQ come from the germline V gene. V gave up 1 base and J gave up 1 base, with 14 bases separating them. There are 16 residues in the CDR3. CDR3 coding DNA: TGCGCCAGCAGCTTGTATGATGAGACAGGGAACACTGAAGCTTTCTTT. Its translation: CASSLYDETGNTEAFF.

The J gene is TRBJ2-7, the V gene TRBV27; 7 bases line up with TRBD1. Germline-derived CDR1 and CDR2 are MNHEY and SMNVEV (reference sequence). CDR3 length: 13 residues. V was clipped by 2 bases and J by 5 bases; unmatched bases: 3. The CDR3 sequence: CASSLQTGHEQYF. CDR3 in DNA: TGTGCCAGCAGTTTACAGACAGGGCACGAGCAGTACTTC.